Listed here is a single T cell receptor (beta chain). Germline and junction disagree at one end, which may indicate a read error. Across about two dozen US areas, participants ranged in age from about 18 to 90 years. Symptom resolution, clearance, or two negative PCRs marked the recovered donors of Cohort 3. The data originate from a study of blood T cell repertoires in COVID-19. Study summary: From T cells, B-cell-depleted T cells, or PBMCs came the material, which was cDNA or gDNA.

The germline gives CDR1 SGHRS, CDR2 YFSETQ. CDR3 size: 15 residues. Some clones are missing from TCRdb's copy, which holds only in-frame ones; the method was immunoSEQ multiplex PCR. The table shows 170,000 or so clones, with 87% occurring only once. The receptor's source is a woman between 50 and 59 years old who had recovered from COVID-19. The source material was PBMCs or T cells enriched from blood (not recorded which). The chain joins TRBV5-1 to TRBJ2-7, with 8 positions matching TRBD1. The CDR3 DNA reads TGCGCCAGCAGCTTGGTTGACAGGGGAACCTATGAGCAGTACTTC. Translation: CASSLVDRGTYEQYF.